This entry lists 20 T cell receptor beta chains sequenced from one sample in a study of blood T cell repertoires in COVID-19. Here immunoSEQ multiplex PCR was the method, and the copy in TCRdb shows in-frame clones only, minus some. The sample holds approximately 270,000 clones, around nine tenths seen once. The sample comprised peripheral blood. The receptor source for this set is a man older than 75 with acute or convalescent COVID-19.

The CDR3 DNA reads as TGTGCCCACGGCTTTGGGGCTAATTCACCCCTCCACTTT. This gives the protein CAHGFGANSPLHF. The V call is TRBV6-6, the J call TRBJ1-6, with a possible D match to TRBD1 (5 bases). The germline V and J ends were trimmed by 11 bases and 6 bases, with 14 bases remaining between them. The CDR3 loop spans 13 amino acids. Per the germline V gene, CDR1 is MNHNY and CDR2 is SVGAGI (reference sequence).

The chain carries TRBV5-4 and TRBJ2-1, with TRBD2 identical over 8 bases. This CDR3 region has 14 residues. The junction had 9 bases not matched to a gene; V was cut back by 4 bases and J by 9 bases. In germline, CDR1 is SGHNT, CDR2 YYREEE (reference sequence). The CDR3 sequence: CASSLQERGSEQFF. CDR3 nucleotide sequence: TGTGCCAGCAGCCTCCAAGAGCGGGGGTCTGAGCAGTTCTTC. Combining the CDR3 with reference TRBV5-4 and TRBJ2-1 gives the whole variable domain ETGVTQSPTHLIKTRGQQVTLRCSSQSGHNTVSWYQQALGQGPQFIFQYYREEENGRGNFPPRFSGLQFPNYSSELNVNALELDDSALYLCASSLQERGSEQFFGPGTRLTVL.

The rearrangement uses TRBV15 and TRBJ1-5; TRBD1 is a possible D gene (6 bases). Germline-derived CDR1 and CDR2 are LNHNV and YYDKDF (reference sequence). This CDR3 region has 14 residues. Trimming left V 3 bases short and J 5 bases short, with 11 bases between. The CDR3: CATSRSGVHQPQHF. The CDR3 nucleotides read TGTGCCACCAGCAGGTCAGGGGTCCATCAGCCCCAGCATTTT.

The chain carries TRBV7-2 and TRBJ2-5; D is perhaps TRBD2 (6 bases). This CDR3 has 13 residues. Germline-derived CDR1 and CDR2 are SGHTA and FQGNSA. V dropped 3 bases and J dropped 3 bases, with 8 bases sitting between them. The CDR3 coding sequence is TGTGCCAGCAGCTTCCGGAGGGAAGAGACCCAGTACTTC. This codes for CASSFRREETQYF.

In this sample, this clone turned up once. Other DNA sequences of this sample code for an identical CDR3. J is TRBJ2-7 and V is TRBV7-9, with D hard to call. The CDR3 spans 11 residues. Germline V CDR1 and CDR2: SEHNR, FQNEAQ (reference sequence). V was clipped by 3 bases and J by 3 bases, with 3 bases between them. CDR3 in DNA: TGTGCCAGCAGCTTGAGCTACGAGCAGTACTTC. As protein: CASSLSYEQYF. The full variable domain, in which reference TRBV7-9 and TRBJ2-7 provide the parts outside the CDR3, is DTGVSQNPRHKITKRGQNVTFRCDPISEHNRLYWYRQTLGQGPEFLTYFQNEAQLEKSRLLSDRFSAERPKGSFSTLEIQRTEQGDSAMYLCASSLSYEQYFGPGTRLTVT.

The chain links TRBV19 to TRBJ1-2, with 7 bases aligning to TRBD1. CDR1 and CDR2 (germline): LNHDA, SQIVND (reference sequence). The V gene end was trimmed by 4 bases and the J gene end by 0 bases; junction bases not matched to a gene: 2. CDR3 size: 14 residues. The DNA for the CDR3 is TGTGCCAGTAGTAGACAGGGTTCTAACTATGGCTACACCTTC. Amino acids: CASSRQGSNYGYTF. Full variable domain (missing parts from reference TRBV19 and TRBJ1-2): DGGITQSPKYLFRKEGQNVTLSCEQNLNHDAMYWYRQDPGQGLRLIYYSQIVNDFQKGDIAEGYSVSREKKESFPLTVTSAQKNPTAFYLCASSRQGSNYGYTFGSGTRLTVV.

The J gene is TRBJ1-5, the V gene TRBV6-5, with D unclear. CDR1 and CDR2 from the germline V gene are MNHEY and SVGAGI. V lost 6 bases, J lost 2 bases, and 8 bases lay in between. The CDR3 runs to 13 residues. The CDR3 loop reads CASSPIGNQPQHF. In nucleotides, the CDR3 is TGTGCCAGCAGCCCCATAGGCAATCAGCCCCAGCATTTT.

This chain links TRBV5-1 with TRBJ1-1, with D maybe TRBD1 (5 bases). V gave up 3 bases and J gave up 1 base, with 13 bases separating them. CDR3 length: 15 amino acids. The germline V gene has CDR1 SGHRS and CDR2 YFSETQ. The DNA of the CDR3 is TGCGCCAGCAGCTGGGAGGGCAGGGAGAACACTGAAGCTTTCTTT. Protein: CASSWEGRENTEAFF.

This chain links TRBV7-3 with TRBJ2-1; 15 positions agree with TRBD2. CDR3 length: 16 amino acids. Germline CDR1 SGHTA, CDR2 FQGTGA. After removal of 4 bases from V and 6 bases from J, the junction contained 4 bases not matched to a gene. The CDR3 protein is CASSSPGLAGGNEQFF. CDR3 in DNA: TGTGCCAGCAGCTCGCCGGGACTAGCGGGAGGCAATGAGCAGTTCTTC.

The chain couples TRBV4-3 to TRBJ2-5; no definite D call. This CDR3 has 15 amino acids. Germline V CDR1 and CDR2: LGHNA, YSLEER. V was trimmed by 0 bases and J by 5 bases, leaving 13 bases between them. The CDR3 coding sequence is TGCGCCAGCAGCCAAGACCTAGGAAGTGGGGAGACCCAGTACTTC. This codes for CASSQDLGSGETQYF.

The V and J genes are TRBV3-1 (or the pseudogene TRBV3-2) and TRBJ1-4; TRBD1 is a possible D gene (5 bases). Germline CDR1 reads LGHDT; CDR2 reads YNNKEL (reference sequence). This CDR3 has 14 residues. V lost 3 bases to trimming and J lost 7 bases, with 12 bases between them. As DNA, the CDR3 is TGTGCCAGCAGCCAGGGCAGGAGGGGTGAAAAACTGTTTTTT. It encodes CASSQGRRGEKLFF.

The CDR3 coding sequence is TGTGCCAGCACCGACCGGGGGGGGCCCTCCTACGAGCAGTACTTC. It codes for CASTDRGGPSYEQYF. V gene TRBV6-5 combines with J gene TRBJ2-7, with TRBD2 matching over 8 bases. Germline V CDR1 and CDR2: MNHEY, SVGAGI. Losses at the gene ends were 7 bases for V and 0 bases for J; bases not matched to a gene: 8. The CDR3 runs 15 residues.

The chain employs TRBV19 and TRBJ2-7; D might be TRBD1 (5 bases). V lost 6 bases and J lost 5, with 14 bases in between. The CDR3 sequence is 13 residues long. Germline V gene sequence: CDR1 LNHDA, CDR2 SQIVND (reference sequence). This CDR3 reads CASRGKGADEQYF. CDR3 bases: TGTGCCAGTAGGGGTAAAGGGGCCGACGAGCAGTACTTC.

This clone turned up a few times. The gene calls are TRBV6-5 and TRBJ1-2; D ambiguous. V lost 2 bases, J lost 2 bases, and 9 bases lay in between. The CDR3 consists of 14 residues. CDR1 is MNHEY and CDR2 is SVGAGI in the germline V gene. CDR3 nucleotides: TGTGCCAGCAGTTACCGAAGCCCAAACTATGGCTACACCTTC. This encodes CASSYRSPNYGYTF.

The chain has TRBV4-1 and TRBJ2-4, with 12 bases that match TRBD2. Germline CDR1 reads MGHRA; CDR2 reads YSYEKL. V trimming: 1 base; J trimming: 6 bases; junction bases outside the gene matches: 10. The length of the CDR3 is 18 residues. CDR3 region: CASSQGVASGRAGNIQYF. The DNA of the CDR3 is TGCGCCAGCAGCCAAGGGGTGGCTAGCGGGAGGGCCGGAAACATTCAGTACTTC.

CDR3 loop: CASSLIAGAPYNEQFF. In DNA, the CDR3 is TGTGCCAGCAGCTTAATCGCGGGAGCACCCTACAATGAGCAGTTCTTC. The V and J genes are TRBV7-3 and TRBJ2-1; 7 nucleotides line up with TRBD2. The germline V gene encodes CDR1 SGHTA and CDR2 FQGTGA. CDR3 length: 16 amino acids. Trimming removed 1 base from V and 2 bases from J; junction bases left unmatched: 5.

The rearrangement links TRBV4-3 to TRBJ2-7; tentative D call: TRBD2 (5 bases). Germline V gives CDR1 LGHNA, CDR2 YSLEER. V was clipped by 3 bases and J by 1 base, with 10 bases between them. The CDR3 spans 14 residues. The CDR3 sequence: CASSQREISYEQYF. As DNA, the CDR3 is TGCGCCAGCAGCCAGAGGGAAATTTCCTACGAGCAGTACTTC.

This clone was counted a few times. This chain connects TRBV7-2 to TRBJ2-7; D uncertain. Germline V gene data show CDR1 as SGHTA and CDR2 as FQGNSA. The CDR3 is 12 amino acids. V was pared by 5 bases and J by 0 bases, with 5 bases between. DNA for the CDR3: TGTGCCAGCAGCAGGAGCTCCTACGAGCAGTACTTC. It yields the protein CASSRSSYEQYF.

The chain combines TRBV5-8 with TRBJ2-7, with TRBD2 identical over 7 bases. With 6 bases clipped from V and 7 bases from J, the junction kept 16 bases outside the gene matches. The germline V gene encodes CDR1 SGHTS and CDR2 YDEGEE. This CDR3 contains 15 residues. CDR3 in amino acids: CASTRGLSGASEQYF. The CDR3 DNA follows: TGTGCCAGCACTCGGGGACTATCGGGAGCGTCTGAGCAGTACTTC.

The chain has TRBV7-9 and TRBJ1-1; D call uncertain. V lost 5 bases and J lost 0, with 4 bases in between. Germline V gene sequence: CDR1 SEHNR, CDR2 FQNEAQ (reference sequence). The CDR3 contains 12 residues. The DNA for the CDR3 is TGTGCCAGCAGCGGAGTGAACACTGAAGCTTTCTTT. Its translation: CASSGVNTEAFF.